The rows below give T cell receptor beta chains drawn from one sample of a study of T cells expressing NK-cell markers. TCRdb reprocessed the 5' RACE reads, with one entry per CDR3 protein and no DNA. This repertoire includes about 300,000 distinct CDR3 sequences. Sample: blood T cells: a sorted CD56 or NKG2C T cell subset, CD4+ or CD8+ T cells, or bulk PBMC T cells (not recorded which). The origin of the receptors is a woman between 18 and 70 years old in good health. The CDR3 runs from the conserved cysteine through the conserved F or W.

v_gene	len	j_gene	CDR3aa
TRBV11-2	13	TRBJ2-3	CASSFQTPDTQYF
TRBV24-1	13	TRBJ2-7	CATSDLRGDEQYF
TRBV5-1	14	TRBJ1-4	CASSFGTGNEKLFF
TRBV20-1	14	TRBJ2-1	CSASLAGAGGEQFF
TRBV18	16	TRBJ1-3	CASSLGQGATGNTIYF
TRBV29-1	12	TRBJ1-5	CSASGAGQPQHF
TRBV4-1	14	TRBJ1-2	CASSQDAAGWGYTF
TRBV18	21	TRBJ2-6	CASSPRVVGWVELSGANVLTF
TRBV4-2	15	TRBJ2-3	CASSQLTGATDTQYF
TRBV12-3/TRBV12-4	16	TRBJ2-2	CASSFRAGRVGGELFF
TRBV6-1	19	TRBJ2-7	CASSPRGIPRGAGAYEQYF
TRBV6-2/TRBV6-3	14	TRBJ1-4	CACDRGGRAEKLFF
TRBV7-9	16	TRBJ2-5	CASSPTGRQGQETQYF
TRBV6-1	13	TRBJ1-1	CASTIRAITEAFF
TRBV5-1	16	TRBJ2-7	CASTPRDGVLAYEQYF
TRBV7-3	17	TRBJ1-1	CASSLTTVAGTNTEAFF
TRBV4-3	15	TRBJ1-2	CASSQDPGWSYGYTF